This TCR beta chain appears in the sequencing data of a study of blood T cells in healthy people across ages. Study information: About one barcoded beta molecule per two T cells came from capture by template switching.

It was with a sample-barcoded 5' primer and a J-beta primer mix that a second PCR of roughly 6 to 12 cycles was run. Researchers report that each sample yielded at least 2.5 million CDR3-containing paired-end reads. Using its own MiXCR run on the 5' RACE reads, TCRdb lists one record per CDR3 protein. The sample consists of 780,000 or so distinct CDR3 sequences, roughly three fifths of them appearing once. The sample holds one count of this clonotype. An end of the junction differs from the germline gene, which may be a read error. Per-sample yields of isolated PBMCs were at least 6 million. The sample consisted of blood. The sequence derives from a man aged 40-49 years in good health.

DNA of the CDR3: TGTGCCAGCATTGAATACAGGGCCTCGGGGTGGGATCAGCCCCAGCATTTT. It specifies CASIEYRASGWDQPQHF. The chain links TRBV6-1 to TRBJ1-5; TRBD1 might be the D (6 bases). Germline V gene sequence: CDR1 MNHNS, CDR2 SASEGT. This CDR3 has 17 residues.